The subject of this entry is one T cell receptor beta chain. The ends lost 5 bases at V and 5 bases at J; junction bases unmatched: 10. CDR3 length equals 14 residues. CDR1 DFQATT and CDR2 SNEGSKA come from the germline V gene (reference sequence). This sample was included in a study of CD4 and CD8 cells across lung adenocarcinoma regions. TCRdb ran MiXCR on the PCR reads and lists one entry per CDR3 protein. The sample lists about 6,800 distinct CDR3 sequences, around half occurring once. Input material: CD8+ T cells from the center of a lung tumor. This TCR came from a male donor with lung adenocarcinoma. The CD4 and CD8 labels of this study may be unreliable. This chain joins TRBV20-1 and TRBJ2-5; TRBD2 matches 8 bases. This CDR3 is CSAGEAGVGETQYF. In DNA form, the CDR3 reads TGCAGTGCTGGGGAAGCGGGAGTTGGGGAGACCCAGTACTTC.